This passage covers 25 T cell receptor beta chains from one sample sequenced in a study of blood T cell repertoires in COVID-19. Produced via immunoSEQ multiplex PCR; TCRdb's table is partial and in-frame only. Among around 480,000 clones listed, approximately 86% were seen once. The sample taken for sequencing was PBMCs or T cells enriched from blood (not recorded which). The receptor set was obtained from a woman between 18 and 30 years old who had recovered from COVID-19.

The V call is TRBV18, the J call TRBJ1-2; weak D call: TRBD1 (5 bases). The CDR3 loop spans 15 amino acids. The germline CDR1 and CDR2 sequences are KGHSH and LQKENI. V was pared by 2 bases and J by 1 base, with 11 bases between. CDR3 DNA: TGTGCCAGCTCACCAGGGAATCAGGGTAACTATGGCTACACCTTC. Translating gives CASSPGNQGNYGYTF.

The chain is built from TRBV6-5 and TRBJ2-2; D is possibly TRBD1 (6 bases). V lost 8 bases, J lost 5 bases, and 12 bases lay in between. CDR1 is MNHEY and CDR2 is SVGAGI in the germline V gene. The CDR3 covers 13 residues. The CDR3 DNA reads TGTGCCAGCGCGGCAGGGGAGACCGGGGAGCTGTTTTTT. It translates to CASAAGETGELFF.

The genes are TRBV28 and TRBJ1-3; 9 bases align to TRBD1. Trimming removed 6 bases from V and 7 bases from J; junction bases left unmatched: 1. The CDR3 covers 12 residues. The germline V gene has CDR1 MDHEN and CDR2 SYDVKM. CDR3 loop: CASRQGANTIYF. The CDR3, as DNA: TGTGCCAGCAGACAGGGGGCCAACACCATATATTTT.

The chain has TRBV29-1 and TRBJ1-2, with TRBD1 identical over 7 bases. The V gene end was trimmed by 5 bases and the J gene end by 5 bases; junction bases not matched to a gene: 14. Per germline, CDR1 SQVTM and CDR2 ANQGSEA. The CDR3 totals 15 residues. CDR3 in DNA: TGCAGCGTTTGGGAGGAGGGGGCGCGGGTTTATGGCTACACCTTC. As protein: CSVWEEGARVYGYTF.

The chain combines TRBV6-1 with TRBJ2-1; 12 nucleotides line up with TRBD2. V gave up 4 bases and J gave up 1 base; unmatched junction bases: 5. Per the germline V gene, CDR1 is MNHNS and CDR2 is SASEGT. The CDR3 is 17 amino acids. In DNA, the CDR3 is TGTGCCAGCAGTGGGTCTAGCGGGGGGGAGTCCTACAATGAGCAGTTCTTC. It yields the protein CASSGSSGGESYNEQFF.

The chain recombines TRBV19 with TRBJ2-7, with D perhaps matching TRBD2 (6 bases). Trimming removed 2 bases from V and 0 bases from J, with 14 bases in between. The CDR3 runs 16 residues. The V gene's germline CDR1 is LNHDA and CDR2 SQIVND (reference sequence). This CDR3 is CASSIKGGTDSYEQYF. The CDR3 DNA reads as TGTGCCAGTAGTATAAAAGGCGGGACGGACTCCTACGAGCAGTACTTC.

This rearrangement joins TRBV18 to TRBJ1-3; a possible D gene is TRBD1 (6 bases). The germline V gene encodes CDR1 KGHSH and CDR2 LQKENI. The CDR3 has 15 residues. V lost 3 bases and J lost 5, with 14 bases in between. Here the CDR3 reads CASSPMGQTRNTIYF. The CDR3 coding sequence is TGTGCCAGCTCACCTATGGGACAAACGAGAAACACCATATATTTT. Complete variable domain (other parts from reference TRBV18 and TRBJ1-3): NAGVMQNPRHLVRRRGQEARLRCSPMKGHSHVYWYRQLPEEGLKFMVYLQKENIIDESGMPKERFSAEFPKEGPSILRIQQVVRGDSAAYFCASSPMGQTRNTIYFGEGSWLTVV.

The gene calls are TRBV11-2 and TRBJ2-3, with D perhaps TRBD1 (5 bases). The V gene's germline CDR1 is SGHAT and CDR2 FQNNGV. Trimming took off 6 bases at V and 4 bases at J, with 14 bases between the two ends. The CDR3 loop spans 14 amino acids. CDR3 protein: CASRAFWGSDTQYF. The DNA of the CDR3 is TGTGCCAGCAGGGCCTTTTGGGGCTCAGATACGCAGTATTTT. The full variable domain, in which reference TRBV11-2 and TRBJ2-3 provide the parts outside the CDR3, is EAGVAQSPRYKIIEKRQSVAFWCNPISGHATLYWYQQILGQGPKLLIQFQNNGVVDDSQLPKDRFSAERLKGVDSTLKIQPAKLEDSAVYLCASRAFWGSDTQYFGPGTRLTVL.

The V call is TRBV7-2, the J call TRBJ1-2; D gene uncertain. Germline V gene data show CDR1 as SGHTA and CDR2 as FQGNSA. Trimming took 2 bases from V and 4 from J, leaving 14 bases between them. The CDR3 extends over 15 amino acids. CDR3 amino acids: CASSLISTDTYGYTF. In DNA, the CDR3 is TGTGCCAGCAGCTTAATCTCCACCGACACCTATGGCTACACCTTC. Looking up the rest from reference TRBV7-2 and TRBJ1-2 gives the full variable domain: GAGVSQSPSNKVTEKGKDVELRCDPISGHTALYWYRQSLGQGLEFLIYFQGNSAPDKSGLPSDRFSAERTGGSVSTLTIQRTQQEDSAVYLCASSLISTDTYGYTFGSGTRLTVV.

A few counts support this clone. This CDR3 is CASSWEGGSTDTQYF. In DNA, the CDR3 is TGTGCCAGCAGTTGGGAGGGGGGGAGCACAGATACGCAGTATTTT. This chain uses TRBV27 with TRBJ2-3; maybe TRBD2 (7 bases). Trimming stripped 4 bases from V and 0 bases from J, with 11 bases between. The V gene's germline CDR1 is MNHEY and CDR2 SMNVEV (reference sequence). This CDR3 spans 15 amino acids.

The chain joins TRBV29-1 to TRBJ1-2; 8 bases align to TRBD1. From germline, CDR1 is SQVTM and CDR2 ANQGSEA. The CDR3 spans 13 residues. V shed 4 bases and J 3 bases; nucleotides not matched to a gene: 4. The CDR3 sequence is CSVGGQGDYGYTF. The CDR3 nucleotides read TGCAGCGTTGGCGGACAGGGTGACTATGGCTACACCTTC.

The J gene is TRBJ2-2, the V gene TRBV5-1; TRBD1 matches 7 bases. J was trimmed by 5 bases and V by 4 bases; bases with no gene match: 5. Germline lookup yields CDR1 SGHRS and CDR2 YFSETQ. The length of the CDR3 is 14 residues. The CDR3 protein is CASSVYRGTGELFF. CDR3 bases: TGCGCCAGCAGCGTATACAGGGGAACCGGGGAGCTGTTTTTT. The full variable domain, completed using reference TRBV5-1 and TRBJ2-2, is KAGVTQTPRYLIKTRGQQVTLSCSPISGHRSVSWYQQTPGQGLQFLFEYFSETQRNKGNFPGRFSGRQFSNSRSEMNVSTLELGDSALYLCASSVYRGTGELFFGEGSRLTVL.

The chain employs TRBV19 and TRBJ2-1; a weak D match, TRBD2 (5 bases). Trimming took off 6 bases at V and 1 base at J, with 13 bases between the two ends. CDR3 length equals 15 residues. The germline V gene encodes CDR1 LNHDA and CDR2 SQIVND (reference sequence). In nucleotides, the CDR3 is TGTGCCAGTAGCCTAAGTGAGCGGTCCTACAATGAGCAGTTCTTC. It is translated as CASSLSERSYNEQFF.

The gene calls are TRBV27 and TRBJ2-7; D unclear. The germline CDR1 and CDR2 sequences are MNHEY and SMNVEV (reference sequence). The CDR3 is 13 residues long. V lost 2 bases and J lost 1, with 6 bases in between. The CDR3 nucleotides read TGTGCCAGCAGTTTAGTCTATTCCTACGAGCAGTACTTC. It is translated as CASSLVYSYEQYF.

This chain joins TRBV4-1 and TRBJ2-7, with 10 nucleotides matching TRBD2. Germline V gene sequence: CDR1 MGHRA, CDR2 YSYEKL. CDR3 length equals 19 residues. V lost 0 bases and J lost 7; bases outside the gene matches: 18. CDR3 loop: CASSQDKGASGGSHEEQYF. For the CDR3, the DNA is TGCGCCAGCAGCCAAGATAAGGGGGCTAGCGGGGGCTCCCATGAGGAGCAGTACTTC.

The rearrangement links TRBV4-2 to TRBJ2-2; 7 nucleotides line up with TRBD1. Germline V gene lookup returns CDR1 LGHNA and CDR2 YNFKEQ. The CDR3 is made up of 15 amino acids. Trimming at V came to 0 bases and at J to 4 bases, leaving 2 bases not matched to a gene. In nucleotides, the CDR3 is TGTGCCAGCAGCCAAGATCGACAGGGCACCGGGGAGCTGTTTTTT. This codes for CASSQDRQGTGELFF.

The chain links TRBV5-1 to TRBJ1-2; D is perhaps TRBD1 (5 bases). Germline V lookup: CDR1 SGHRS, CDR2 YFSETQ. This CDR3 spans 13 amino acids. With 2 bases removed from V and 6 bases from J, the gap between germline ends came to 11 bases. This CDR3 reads CASSLWDWDGYTF. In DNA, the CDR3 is TGCGCCAGCAGCTTATGGGACTGGGATGGCTACACCTTC. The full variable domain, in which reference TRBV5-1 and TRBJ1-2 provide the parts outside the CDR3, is KAGVTQTPRYLIKTRGQQVTLSCSPISGHRSVSWYQQTPGQGLQFLFEYFSETQRNKGNFPGRFSGRQFSNSRSEMNVSTLELGDSALYLCASSLWDWDGYTFGSGTRLTVV.

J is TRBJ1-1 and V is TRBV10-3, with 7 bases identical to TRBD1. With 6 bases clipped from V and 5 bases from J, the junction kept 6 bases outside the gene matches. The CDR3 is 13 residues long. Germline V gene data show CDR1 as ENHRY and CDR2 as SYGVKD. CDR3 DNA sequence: TGTGCCATCAGGGGGACAGATTGGACTGAAGCTTTCTTT. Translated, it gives CAIRGTDWTEAFF.

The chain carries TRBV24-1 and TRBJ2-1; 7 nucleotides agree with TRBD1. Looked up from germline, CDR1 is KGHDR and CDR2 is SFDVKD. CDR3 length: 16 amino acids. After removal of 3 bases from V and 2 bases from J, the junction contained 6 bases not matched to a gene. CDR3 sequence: CATSDPLQGAYNEQFF. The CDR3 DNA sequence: TGTGCCACCAGTGATCCACTCCAGGGGGCCTACAATGAGCAGTTCTTC.

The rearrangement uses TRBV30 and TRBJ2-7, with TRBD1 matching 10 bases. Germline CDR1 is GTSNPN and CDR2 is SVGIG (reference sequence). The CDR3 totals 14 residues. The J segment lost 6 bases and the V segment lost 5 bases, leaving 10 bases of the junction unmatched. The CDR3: CAWYSGTGDSEQYF. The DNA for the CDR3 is TGTGCCTGGTATTCTGGGACAGGGGATTCCGAGCAGTACTTC. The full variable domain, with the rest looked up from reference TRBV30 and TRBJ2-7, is SQTIHQWPATLVQPVGSPLSLECTVEGTSNPNLYWYRQAAGRGLQLLFYSVGIGQISSEVPQNLSASRPQDRQFILSSKKLLLSDSGFYLCAWYSGTGDSEQYFGPGTRLTVT.

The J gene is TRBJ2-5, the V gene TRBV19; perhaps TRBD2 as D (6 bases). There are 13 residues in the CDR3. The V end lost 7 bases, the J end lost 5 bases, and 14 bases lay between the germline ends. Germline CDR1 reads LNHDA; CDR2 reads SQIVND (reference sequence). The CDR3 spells CASNSGTWETQYF. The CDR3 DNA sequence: TGTGCCAGTAATTCCGGGACTTGGGAGACCCAGTACTTC.

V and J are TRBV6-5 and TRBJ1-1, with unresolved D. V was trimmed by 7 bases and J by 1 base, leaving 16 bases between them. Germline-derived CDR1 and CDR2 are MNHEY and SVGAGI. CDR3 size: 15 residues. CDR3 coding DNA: TGTGCCAGCACTCGAGGCGAGCGGAGGAACACTGAAGCTTTCTTT. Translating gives CASTRGERRNTEAFF.

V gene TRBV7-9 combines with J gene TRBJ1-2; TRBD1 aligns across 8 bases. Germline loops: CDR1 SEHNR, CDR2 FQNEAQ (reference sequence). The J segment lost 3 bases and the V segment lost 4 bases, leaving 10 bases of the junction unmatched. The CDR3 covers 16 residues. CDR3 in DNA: TGTGCCAGCAGCTCCAACGGATACAGGGGGGACTATGGCTACACCTTC. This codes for CASSSNGYRGDYGYTF.

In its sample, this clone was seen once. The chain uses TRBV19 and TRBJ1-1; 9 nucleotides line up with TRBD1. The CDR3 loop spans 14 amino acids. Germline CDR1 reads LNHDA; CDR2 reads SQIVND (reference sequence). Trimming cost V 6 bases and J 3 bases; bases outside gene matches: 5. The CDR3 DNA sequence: TGTGCCAGTAGAGGCTACAGGGGGCACACTGAAGCTTTCTTT. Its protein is CASRGYRGHTEAFF.

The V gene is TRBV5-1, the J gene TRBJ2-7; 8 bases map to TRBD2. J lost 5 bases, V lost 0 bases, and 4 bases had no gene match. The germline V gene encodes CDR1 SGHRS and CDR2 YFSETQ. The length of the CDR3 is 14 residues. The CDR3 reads CASSLGLAFNEQYF. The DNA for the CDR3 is TGCGCCAGCAGCTTGGGACTAGCGTTCAACGAGCAGTACTTC.